The sequence of this T cell receptor beta chain was determined in a study of blood T cell repertoires in COVID-19. The junction had 3 bases not matched to a gene; V was cut back by 4 bases and J by 3 bases. Germline V gives CDR1 SGHDN, CDR2 FVKESK. This CDR3 spans 14 amino acids. Some clones are missing from TCRdb's copy, which holds only in-frame ones; the method was immunoSEQ multiplex PCR. The sample lists about 59,000 clones; 79% were seen once. This clonotype originated in a man aged 60 to 75 with acute or convalescent COVID-19. This rearrangement joins TRBV14 to TRBJ2-1, with 7 bases aligning to TRBD2. The sample was peripheral blood. CDR3: CASSLSGGYNEQFF. The CDR3 DNA sequence: TGTGCCAGCAGCCTGTCGGGGGGCTACAATGAGCAGTTCTTC.